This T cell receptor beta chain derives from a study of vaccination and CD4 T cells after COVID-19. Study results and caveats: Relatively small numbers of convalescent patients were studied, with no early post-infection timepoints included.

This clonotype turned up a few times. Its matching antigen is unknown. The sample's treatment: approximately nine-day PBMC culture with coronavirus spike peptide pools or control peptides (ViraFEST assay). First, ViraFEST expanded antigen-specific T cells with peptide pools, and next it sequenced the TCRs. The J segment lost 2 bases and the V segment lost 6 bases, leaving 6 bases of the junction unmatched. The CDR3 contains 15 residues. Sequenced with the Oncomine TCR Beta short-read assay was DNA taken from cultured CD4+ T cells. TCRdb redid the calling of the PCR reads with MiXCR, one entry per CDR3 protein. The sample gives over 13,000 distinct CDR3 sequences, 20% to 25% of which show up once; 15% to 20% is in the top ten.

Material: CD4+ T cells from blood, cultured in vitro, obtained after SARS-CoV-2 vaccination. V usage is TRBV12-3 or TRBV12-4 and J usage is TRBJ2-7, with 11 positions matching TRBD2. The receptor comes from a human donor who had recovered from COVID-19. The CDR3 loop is CASRSGTSGTYEQYF. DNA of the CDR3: TGTGCCAGCAGGTCCGGGACTAGCGGTACCTACGAGCAGTACTTC.